This T cell receptor (beta chain) was sequenced during a study of chemoradiotherapy in HPV16-positive cancers. This clone is labeled medium-sized. The V end lost 0 bases, the J end lost 9 bases, and 12 bases lay between the germline ends. The germline CDR1 and CDR2 sequences are PRHDT and FYEKMQ (reference sequence). CDR3 length: 14 residues. TCRdb's table, derived via immunoSEQ multiplex PCR, lists solely in-frame clones and lacks some. The sample includes over 9,000 clones, about 75% of them seen just once. This chain connects TRBV13 to TRBJ1-3; D perhaps matches TRBD1 (5 bases). The specimen comprised tumor tissue, sampled from a patient who underwent chemoradiotherapy. This TCR was sampled from a human donor with HPV-associated anogenital cancer. CDR3 sequence reads: CASSLGQGIGTIYF. The CDR3 nucleotides read TGTGCCAGCAGCTTAGGCCAGGGAATCGGCACCATATATTTT. Full variable domain (remainder filled in from reference TRBV13 and TRBJ1-3): AAGVIQSPRHLIKEKRETATLKCYPIPRHDTVYWYQQGPGQDPQFLISFYEKMQSDKGSIPDRFSAQQFSDYHSELNMSSLELGDSALYFCASSLGQGIGTIYFGEGSWLTVV.